Below, 5 T cell receptor beta chains from the same sample are listed, as sequenced in a study of Tregs in tolerant kidney transplant recipients (dated by TCRdb to 2018 to 2020). Library creation used the immunoSEQ multiplex PCR assay. Here the immuneACCESS table is served through TCRdb, limited to in-frame sequences with V and J called. Missing clones are a known gap in these copies; in checked studies unresolved V genes cover under half, and the rest lacks a known reason. Here the sample has 85,000 to 95,000 clones; around 90% occur a single time. The ten largest clones add up to over 3.5% of the sample. Sequencing input: CD8+ T cells from blood. These receptors all come from a human donor in good health.

V is TRBV5-6 and J is TRBJ2-5; no clear D. The germline CDR1 and CDR2 sequences are SGHDT and YYEEEE. The CDR3 length is 15 residues. With 4 bases removed from V and 1 base from J, the gap between germline ends came to 14 bases. For the CDR3, the DNA is TGTGCCAGCAGCCAGACCCGTTTCCTCCAAGAGACCCAGTACTTC. Its protein product is CASSQTRFLQETQYF.

The gene calls are TRBV6-4 and TRBJ2-2, with 9 positions matching TRBD2. Germline V gene sequence: CDR1 MRHNA, CDR2 SNTAGT. V lost 0 bases, J lost 8 bases, and 7 bases stayed unmatched. The CDR3 sequence is 16 residues long. The CDR3 is CASSDSSLAGSGELFF. The CDR3 region has the DNA TGTGCCAGCAGTGACTCGAGTCTAGCGGGATCGGGGGAGCTGTTTTTT.

V and J are TRBV25-1 and TRBJ2-2; no definite D call. Trimming left V 2 bases short and J 1 base short, with 11 bases between. This CDR3 is built from 16 residues. CDR1 MGHDK and CDR2 SYGVNS come from the germline V gene. The CDR3 loop reads CASSEGGPLNTGELFF. CDR3 coding DNA: TGTGCCAGCAGTGAAGGTGGCCCTTTGAACACCGGGGAGCTGTTTTTT.

V usage is TRBV30 and J usage is TRBJ1-1; D not resolved. Germline V gene sequence: CDR1 GTSNPN, CDR2 SVGIG (reference sequence). There are 14 residues in the CDR3. The V and J ends lost 1 base and 4 bases respectively, with 13 bases between them. CDR3 coding DNA: TGTGCCTGGAGTGGTGGGGTGGGCACCACTGAAGCTTTCTTT. Translated: CAWSGGVGTTEAFF.

This chain connects TRBV10-3 to TRBJ2-1, with 8 bases fitting TRBD1. The CDR3 length is 21 residues. Germline assignment: CDR1 ENHRY and CDR2 SYGVKD. The V segment lost 4 bases and the J segment 1 base; nucleotides outside the gene matches: 21. The CDR3 DNA reads as TGTGCCATCAGTGGGGAGGAGGGTTCCGGGACAGGAGTTTCTTCCTACAATGAGCAGTTCTTC. This gives the protein CAISGEEGSGTGVSSYNEQFF.